This TCR beta chain appears in the sequencing data of a study of cytomegalovirus exposure and HLA in healthy donors. The CDR3 totals 12 residues. CDR1 is SEHNR, CDR2 FQNEAQ, per germline (reference sequence). This PCR relied on a set of 60 Vbeta primers and 13 Jbeta primers. Sequencing used immunoSEQ multiplex PCR; TCRdb keeps in-frame clones, though not all of them. In the table there are more than 85,000 clones, 84% of which are singletons. In the case of this clone: An end of the junction differs from the germline gene, which may be a read error.

The clonotype originates from a woman aged 18-29 years in good health and CMV-seronegative. Sequences were obtained from PBMCs. This sequence joins TRBV7-9 and TRBJ2-7; 10 bases are a match to TRBD2. CDR3 residues: CSSSGRGYEQYF. The CDR3 DNA is TGTTCCAGCAGCGGGAGGGGCTACGAGCAGTACTTC.